Listed here is a single T cell receptor beta chain. The target antigen is unknown. Cell sorting via CD45RO/CCR7/CD25/CD127/CD95/CD27 was performed to obtain CD4+ naive, central memory, regulatory and stem cell-like memory cells. This sample is drawn from a study of beta chain features in type 1 diabetes. All of the isolated RNA was reverse transcribed, so expressed TCRB transcripts were sequenced. Repertoires were generated with immunoSEQ multiplex PCR, while TCRdb's copy carries only in-frame clones and drops some. Of hundreds of thousands of clones listed, about a tenth are singletons. This CDR3 has 14 amino acids. V was pared by 3 bases and J by 4 bases, with 12 bases between. From germline, CDR1 is SGHTA and CDR2 FQGNSA. Study-wide results and limits: Shorter TCRB CDR3s, moderately but significantly so, were found in Type 1 diabetes patients in all four CD4+ subsets. Still unanswered here is whether HLA type influences TCRB rearrangement. Patients and controls would be equally affected if PCR favored shorter templates.

The receptor's source is a man between 25 and 39 years old with type 1 diabetes. The chain employs TRBV7-2 and TRBJ2-5; no clear D gene. The sequenced sample consisted of central memory CD4+ T cells from blood. The CDR3 DNA follows: TGTGCCAGCAGCTTGGGATTGGTAATAGAGACCCAGTACTTC. Translation gives CASSLGLVIETQYF.